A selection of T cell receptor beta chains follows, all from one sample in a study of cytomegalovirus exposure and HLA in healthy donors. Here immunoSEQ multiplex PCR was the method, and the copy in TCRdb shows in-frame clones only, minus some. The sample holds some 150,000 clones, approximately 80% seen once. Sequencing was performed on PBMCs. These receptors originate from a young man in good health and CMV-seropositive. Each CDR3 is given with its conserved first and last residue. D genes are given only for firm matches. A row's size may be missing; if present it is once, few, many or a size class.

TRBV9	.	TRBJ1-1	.	CASSPPGNTEAFF	TGTGCCAGCAGCCCGCCCGGTAACACTGAAGCTTTCTTT
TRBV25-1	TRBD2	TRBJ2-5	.	CASSEFRGRAVETQYF	TGTGCCAGCAGTGAATTTCGCGGGAGGGCCGTAGAGACCCAGTACTTC
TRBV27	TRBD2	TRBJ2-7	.	CASTKTSGTSRHEQYF	TGTGCCAGCACCAAAACCTCGGGGACTAGTCGCCACGAGCAGTACTTC
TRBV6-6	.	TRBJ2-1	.	CASERNRVGEQFF	TGTGCCAGCGAACGAAACAGGGTCGGAGAGCAGTTCTTC
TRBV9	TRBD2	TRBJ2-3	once	CASSSGLAYTSTDTQYF	TGTGCCAGCAGCTCGGGACTAGCGTACACTAGCACAGATACGCAGTATTTT
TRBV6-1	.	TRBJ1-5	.	CASSEPWTALWPQHF	TGTGCCAGCAGTGAACCCTGGACAGCTCTGTGGCCCCAGCATTTT
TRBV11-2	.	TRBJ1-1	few	CASSSRLGGTAEAFF	TGTGCCAGCAGCTCCAGGCTGGGGGGGACCGCTGAAGCTTTCTTT
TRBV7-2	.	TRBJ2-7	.	CASSLHVEYEQYF	TGTGCCAGCAGCTTACACGTGGAGTACGAGCAGTACTTC
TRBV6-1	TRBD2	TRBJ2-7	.	CASSEGASGGTYEQYF	TGTGCCAGCAGTGAAGGAGCTAGCGGGGGGACCTACGAGCAGTACTTC
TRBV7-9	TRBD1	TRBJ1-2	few	CASSDGTGLYGYTF	TGTGCCAGCAGCGACGGGACAGGGCTCTATGGCTACACCTTC
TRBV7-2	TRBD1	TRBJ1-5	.	CASSFQGDSNQPQHF	TGTGCCAGCAGCTTTCAGGGGGATAGCAATCAGCCCCAGCATTTT
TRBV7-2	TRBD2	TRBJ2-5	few	CASSVQAGGLETQYF	TGTGCCAGCAGCGTCCAGGCGGGAGGATTGGAGACCCAGTACTTC
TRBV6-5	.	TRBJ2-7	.	CASSLTGNEQYF	TGTGCCAGCAGTTTAACAGGGAACGAGCAGTACTTC
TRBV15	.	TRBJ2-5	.	CATSRDHRETQYF	TGTGCCACCAGCAGAGATCACAGAGAGACCCAGTACTTC
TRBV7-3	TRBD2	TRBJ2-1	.	CASSLHLAGRYNEQFF	TGTGCCAGCAGCTTACATCTAGCGGGCCGATACAATGAGCAGTTCTTC
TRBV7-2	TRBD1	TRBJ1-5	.	CASSSGQGQPQHF	TGTGCCAGCAGCTCCGGACAGGGTCAGCCCCAGCATTTT
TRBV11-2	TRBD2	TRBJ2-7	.	CASSLEFGGSYEQYF	TGTGCCAGCAGCTTAGAGTTTGGCGGGAGTTACGAGCAGTACTTC
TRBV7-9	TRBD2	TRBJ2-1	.	CASMDGTSGEQFF	TGTGCCAGCATGGACGGGACTAGCGGGGAGCAGTTCTTC
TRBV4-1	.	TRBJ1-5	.	CASSQVQGKGDQPQHF	TGCGCCAGCAGCCAAGTTCAGGGTAAAGGAGATCAGCCCCAGCATTTT
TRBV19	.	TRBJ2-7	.	CASSSGDTPIYEQYF	TGTGCCAGTAGTTCCGGGGACACCCCGATCTACGAGCAGTACTTC
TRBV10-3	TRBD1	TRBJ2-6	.	CATSPGQASSGANVLTF	TGTGCCACCTCCCCGGGACAGGCGTCCTCTGGGGCCAACGTCCTGACTTTC
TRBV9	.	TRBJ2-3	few	CASSVVPQHTDTQYF	TGTGCCAGCAGCGTAGTCCCACAGCACACAGATACGCAGTATTTT
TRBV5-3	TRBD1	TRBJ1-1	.	CARKLRDRGKLGTEAFF	TGTGCCAGAAAACTCCGGGACAGGGGTAAGTTGGGCACTGAAGCTTTCTTT
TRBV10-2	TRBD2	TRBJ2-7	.	CASSGLAPHPYEQYF	TGCGCCAGCAGTGGACTAGCCCCGCACCCCTACGAGCAGTACTTC
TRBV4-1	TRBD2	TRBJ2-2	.	CASSPRRQREATGELFF	TGCGCCAGCAGCCCACGCCGTCAGCGGGAGGCCACCGGGGAGCTGTTTTTT
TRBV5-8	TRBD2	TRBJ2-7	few	CASSRRGSGSREQYF	TGTGCCAGCAGCCGACGAGGTAGCGGGAGTCGCGAGCAGTACTTC
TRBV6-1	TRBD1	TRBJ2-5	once	CASSGGQTAIQETQYF	TGTGCCAGCAGTGGGGGACAGACAGCAATCCAAGAGACCCAGTACTTC
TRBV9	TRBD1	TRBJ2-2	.	CASSGSTGANTGELFF	TGTGCCAGCAGCGGCTCGACAGGGGCGAACACCGGGGAGCTGTTTTTT
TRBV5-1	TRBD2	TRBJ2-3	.	CASSLALAGRSTDTQYF	TGCGCCAGCAGCTTGGCCCTAGCGGGGAGGAGCACAGATACGCAGTATTTT
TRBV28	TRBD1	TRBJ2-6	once	CASSPGQGSSGANVLTF	TGTGCCAGCAGTCCGGGACAGGGTTCGTCTGGGGCCAACGTCCTGACTTTC
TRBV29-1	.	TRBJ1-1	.	CSGGTGPEAFF	TGCAGCGGGGGGACTGGACCTGAAGCTTTCTTT
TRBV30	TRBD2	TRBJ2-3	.	CAWAPRRTSGTDTQYF	TGTGCCTGGGCCCCTCGGAGGACTAGCGGTACAGATACGCAGTATTTT
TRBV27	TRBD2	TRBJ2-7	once	CASSWTLAGGVPYEQYF	TGTGCCAGCAGTTGGACCCTAGCGGGAGGAGTCCCCTACGAGCAGTACTTC
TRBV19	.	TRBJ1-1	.	CASSIQGMNTEAFF	TGTGCCAGTAGTATACAGGGGATGAACACTGAAGCTTTCTTT
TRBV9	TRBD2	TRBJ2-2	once	CASSVLGLAEVPTGELFF	TGTGCCAGCAGCGTCCTGGGACTAGCGGAAGTCCCCACCGGGGAGCTGTTTTTT
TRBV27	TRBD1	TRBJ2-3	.	CASSPGTGGSTQYF	TGTGCCAGCAGTCCCGGGACAGGGGGTTCTACGCAGTATTTT
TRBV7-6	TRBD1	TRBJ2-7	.	CASSPEGAFSYEQYF	TGTGCCAGCAGCCCAGAGGGGGCGTTCTCCTACGAGCAGTACTTC
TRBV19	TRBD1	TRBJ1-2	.	CASSIGTGGGYGYTF	TGTGCCAGTAGTATCGGGACAGGGGGGGGCTATGGCTACACCTTC
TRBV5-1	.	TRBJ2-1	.	CASFEQGRDEQFF	TGCGCCAGCTTCGAACAGGGTCGCGATGAGCAGTTCTTC
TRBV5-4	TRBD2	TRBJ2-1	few	CASSLRAREGHNNEQFF	TGTGCCAGCAGCTTGAGGGCGCGGGAGGGCCACAACAATGAGCAGTTCTTC
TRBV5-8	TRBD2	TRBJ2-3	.	CASSLAGTSTDTQYF	TGTGCCAGCAGTTTAGCGGGAACTAGCACAGATACGCAGTATTTT
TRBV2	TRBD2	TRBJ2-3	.	CASLVGGSADTQYF	TGTGCCAGCCTGGTGGGGGGGTCAGCAGATACGCAGTATTTT
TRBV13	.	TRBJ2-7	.	CASSTGSRTPVYEQYF	TGTGCCAGCAGCACCGGGTCCAGGACTCCAGTCTACGAGCAGTACTTC
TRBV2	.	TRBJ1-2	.	CASSEITGNYGYPF	TGTGCCAGCAGTGAAATTACAGGGAACTATGGCTACCCCTTC
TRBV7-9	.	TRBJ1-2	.	CASSLERANYGYTF	TGTGCCAGCAGCTTAGAGAGAGCTAACTATGGCTACACCTTC
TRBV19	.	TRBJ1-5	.	CASSIGANQPQHF	TGTGCCAGTAGTATAGGAGCGAATCAGCCCCAGCATTTT